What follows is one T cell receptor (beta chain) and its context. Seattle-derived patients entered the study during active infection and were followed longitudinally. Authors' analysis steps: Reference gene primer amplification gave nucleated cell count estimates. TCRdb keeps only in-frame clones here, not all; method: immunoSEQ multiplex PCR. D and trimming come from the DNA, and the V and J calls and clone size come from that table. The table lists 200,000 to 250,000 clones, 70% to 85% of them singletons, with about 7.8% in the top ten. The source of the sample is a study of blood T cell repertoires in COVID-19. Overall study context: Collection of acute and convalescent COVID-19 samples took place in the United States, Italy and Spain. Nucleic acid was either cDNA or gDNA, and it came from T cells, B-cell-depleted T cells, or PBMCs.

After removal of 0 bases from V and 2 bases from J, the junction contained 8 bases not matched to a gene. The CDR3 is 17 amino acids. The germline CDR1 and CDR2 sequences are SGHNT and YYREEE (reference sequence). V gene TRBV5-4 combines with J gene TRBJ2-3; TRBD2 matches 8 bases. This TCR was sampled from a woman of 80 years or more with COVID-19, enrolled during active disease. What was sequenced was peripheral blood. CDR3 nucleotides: TGTGCCAGCAGCTTGGGTGGGGCGGGGGGTAACACAGATACGCAGTATTTT. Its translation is CASSLGGAGGNTDTQYF. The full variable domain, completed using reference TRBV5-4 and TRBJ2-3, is ETGVTQSPTHLIKTRGQQVTLRCSSQSGHNTVSWYQQALGQGPQFIFQYYREEENGRGNFPPRFSGLQFPNYSSELNVNALELDDSALYLCASSLGGAGGNTDTQYFGPGTRLTVL.